The rows below give T cell receptor beta chains drawn from one sample of a study of T cells in Graves' hyperthyroidism and ophthalmopathy. TCRdb ran MiXCR on the multiplex PCR reads and lists one entry per CDR3 protein. The table lists 300,000 to 400,000 distinct CDR3 sequences, roughly 13% of them singletons. What was sequenced was blood. The origin of the receptors is a woman aged 55-70 years with Graves' hyperthyroidism. The conserved cysteine and the conserved F or W are not part of the CDR3 here. Size is omitted from some rows. Given values are once, few, many or a class for expanded clones.

V gene: TRBV5-1
clone size: many
J gene: TRBJ1-1
CDR3 protein: ASSLGASRDTEAF

V gene: TRBV12-3/TRBV12-4
clone size: -
J gene: TRBJ2-5
CDR3 protein: ASSPLAGVQETQY

V gene: TRBV11-2
clone size: many
J gene: TRBJ2-1
CDR3 protein: ASSLLRTYNEQF

V gene: TRBV29-1
clone size: few
J gene: TRBJ2-2
CDR3 protein: SAMNTGELF

V gene: TRBV10-3
clone size: many
J gene: TRBJ2-3
CDR3 protein: AIKVGPSADTQY

V gene: TRBV2
clone size: -
J gene: TRBJ1-2
CDR3 protein: ASTVTGSNYGYT

V gene: TRBV28
clone size: many
J gene: TRBJ2-2
CDR3 protein: ASSPGASASNTGELF

V gene: TRBV2
clone size: few
J gene: TRBJ1-5
CDR3 protein: VSTLSPGTGQPQH

V gene: TRBV24-1
clone size: many
J gene: TRBJ2-5
CDR3 protein: ATSDLEETQY

V gene: TRBV18
clone size: -
J gene: TRBJ1-1
CDR3 protein: ASSRGGQAGTEAL

V gene: TRBV3-1
clone size: many
J gene: TRBJ2-1
CDR3 protein: ASSPSLGNEQF

V gene: TRBV20-1
clone size: many
J gene: TRBJ2-4
CDR3 protein: SAKVGNIQY

V gene: TRBV27
clone size: many
J gene: TRBJ1-3
CDR3 protein: ASSPTYDRAGNTIY

V gene: TRBV18
clone size: many
J gene: TRBJ2-5
CDR3 protein: ASSPGQGLQETQY

V gene: TRBV6-2/TRBV6-3
clone size: many
J gene: TRBJ2-7
CDR3 protein: ASSYSEQGTGEQY

V gene: TRBV5-1
clone size: -
J gene: TRBJ2-7
CDR3 protein: ASSLELEQY

V gene: TRBV7-9
clone size: -
J gene: TRBJ2-3
CDR3 protein: ASSGGQARTQY

V gene: TRBV29-1
clone size: few
J gene: TRBJ2-1
CDR3 protein: SVELGWSGTGGYNEQF

V gene: TRBV29-1
clone size: few
J gene: TRBJ2-7
CDR3 protein: SVDGGVEQY

V gene: TRBV3-1
clone size: many
J gene: TRBJ2-1
CDR3 protein: ASSGLSGGLGNEQF

V gene: TRBV29-1
clone size: -
J gene: TRBJ2-1
CDR3 protein: SARASGPYEQF

V gene: TRBV14
clone size: few
J gene: TRBJ2-2
CDR3 protein: ASSPRPGMNTGELF

V gene: TRBV5-1
clone size: few
J gene: TRBJ2-7
CDR3 protein: ASSLRTWLAGGPYEQY

V gene: TRBV5-1
clone size: many
J gene: TRBJ2-1
CDR3 protein: ASSRETSAIEQF

V gene: TRBV10-2
clone size: -
J gene: TRBJ1-1
CDR3 protein: ASSEPWTGGEAF

V gene: TRBV7-3
clone size: many
J gene: TRBJ1-1
CDR3 protein: ASSKGGGNTEAF

V gene: TRBV7-9
clone size: few
J gene: TRBJ1-1
CDR3 protein: ASIIYRGPHTEAF

V gene: TRBV5-1
clone size: few
J gene: TRBJ2-7
CDR3 protein: ASQQGVSYEQY

V gene: TRBV6-1
clone size: few
J gene: TRBJ2-3
CDR3 protein: ASSNTHRDTQY

V gene: TRBV6-1
clone size: -
J gene: TRBJ1-4
CDR3 protein: ASKLHSALF

V gene: TRBV2
clone size: many
J gene: TRBJ2-7
CDR3 protein: ASRVLAGGPIYEQY

V gene: TRBV20-1
clone size: -
J gene: TRBJ2-2
CDR3 protein: SARQGSTGELF

V gene: TRBV30
clone size: -
J gene: TRBJ2-5
CDR3 protein: AWSVNVKETQY

V gene: TRBV12-3/TRBV12-4
clone size: many
J gene: TRBJ1-1
CDR3 protein: ASSPHGGNTEAF

V gene: TRBV28
clone size: -
J gene: TRBJ2-3
CDR3 protein: ASSFLAGEADTQY

V gene: TRBV24-1
clone size: many
J gene: TRBJ2-2
CDR3 protein: ATSEDRVGGELF

V gene: TRBV19
clone size: -
J gene: TRBJ1-1
CDR3 protein: ASTIPLGRRTEAF

V gene: TRBV27
clone size: few
J gene: TRBJ2-7
CDR3 protein: ASSLSGNIYEQY

V gene: TRBV19
clone size: many
J gene: TRBJ2-7
CDR3 protein: ASSVTDTTYEQY

V gene: TRBV27
clone size: few
J gene: TRBJ1-1
CDR3 protein: ASSGGQGGTEAF

V gene: TRBV11-2
clone size: many
J gene: TRBJ1-1
CDR3 protein: ASNDRLNTEAF